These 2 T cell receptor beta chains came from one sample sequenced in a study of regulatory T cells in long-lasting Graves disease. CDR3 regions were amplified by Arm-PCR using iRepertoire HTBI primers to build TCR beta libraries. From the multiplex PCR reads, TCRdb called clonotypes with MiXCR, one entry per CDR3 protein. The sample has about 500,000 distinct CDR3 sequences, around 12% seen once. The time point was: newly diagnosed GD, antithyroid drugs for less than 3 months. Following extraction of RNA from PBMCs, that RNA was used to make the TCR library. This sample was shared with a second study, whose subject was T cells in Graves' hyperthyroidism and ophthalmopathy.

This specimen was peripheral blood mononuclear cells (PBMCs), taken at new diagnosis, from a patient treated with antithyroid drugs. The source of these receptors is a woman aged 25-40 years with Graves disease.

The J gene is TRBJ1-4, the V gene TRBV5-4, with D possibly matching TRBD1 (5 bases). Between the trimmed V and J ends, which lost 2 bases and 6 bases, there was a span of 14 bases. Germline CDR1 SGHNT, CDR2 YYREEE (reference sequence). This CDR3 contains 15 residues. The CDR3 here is CASSLSGALDEKLFF. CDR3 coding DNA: TGTGCCAGCAGCTTAAGCGGGGCCCTTGATGAAAAACTGTTTTTT.

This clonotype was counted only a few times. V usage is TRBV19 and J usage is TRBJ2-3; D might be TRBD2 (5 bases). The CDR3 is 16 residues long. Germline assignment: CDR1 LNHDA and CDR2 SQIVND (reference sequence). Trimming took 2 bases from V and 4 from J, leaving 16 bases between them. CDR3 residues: CASSIWTSYSPDTQYF. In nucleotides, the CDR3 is TGTGCCAGTAGTATATGGACTTCCTACTCCCCAGATACGCAGTATTTT. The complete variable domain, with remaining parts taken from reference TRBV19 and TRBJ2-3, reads DGGITQSPKYLFRKEGQNVTLSCEQNLNHDAMYWYRQDPGQGLRLIYYSQIVNDFQKGDIAEGYSVSREKKESFPLTVTSAQKNPTAFYLCASSIWTSYSPDTQYFGPGTRLTVL.